Shown below are 8 T cell receptor beta chains from a single sample sequenced in a study of T cells in Graves' hyperthyroidism and ophthalmopathy. Amplification of TCR beta CDR3 regions used RNA as the template. Primed by the HTBI set, a first-round RT-PCR was run on the TCR CDR3. TCRdb passed the multiplex PCR reads through MiXCR, listing each CDR3 protein once. The repertoire has about 400,000 distinct CDR3 sequences, less than 15% of them found once; the top ten carry around a tenth. Sequenced sample: blood. Source of these receptors: a young woman with Graves' hyperthyroidism.

The table lists this clonotype with many counts. V usage is TRBV28 and J usage is TRBJ1-2; weak D call: TRBD1 (5 bases). V was shortened by 3 bases and J by 8 bases, with 10 bases between the two germline ends. Germline V CDR1 and CDR2: MDHEN, SYDVKM. This CDR3 comprises 12 residues. The CDR3 DNA reads TGTGCCAGCAGTTTCCAGGGCCGCGGCTACACCTTC. It codes for CASSFQGRGYTF.

This clonotype was counted at least ten times. The gene calls are TRBV28 and TRBJ1-2, with 8 bases matching TRBD1. Per the germline V gene, CDR1 is MDHEN and CDR2 is SYDVKM. CDR3 length: 15 residues. J gave up 8 bases and V 5 bases, and 13 bases lay outside the gene matches. The DNA of the CDR3 is TGTGCCAGCAGTCCACCGGGACAGGTCTATGGGGGCTACACCTTC. Translated: CASSPPGQVYGGYTF.

This clonotype was counted between two and nine times. This chain joins TRBV7-8 and TRBJ2-4; tentatively, D is TRBD2 (7 bases). V was clipped by 5 bases and J by 3 bases, with 23 bases between them. Germline CDR1 is SGHVS and CDR2 is FQNEAQ. The CDR3 is 18 amino acids. The CDR3 reads CASSPRGAGALDKNIQYF. The DNA for the CDR3 is TGTGCCAGCAGCCCCCGCGGGGCGGGGGCGCTCGACAAAAACATTCAGTACTTC. Variable domain in full (rest from reference TRBV7-8 and TRBJ2-4): GAGVSQSPRYKVAKRGQDVALRCDPISGHVSLFWYQQALGQGPEFLTYFQNEAQLDKSGLPSDRFFAERPEGSVSTLKIQRTQQEDSAVYLCASSPRGAGALDKNIQYFGAGTRLSVL.

This clonotype was found many times. The chain couples TRBV27 to TRBJ2-7; the D gene is possibly TRBD2 (6 bases). CDR3 length: 17 amino acids. Trimming pared 5 bases from V and 6 bases from J, leaving 26 bases between. The germline CDR1 and CDR2 sequences are MNHEY and SMNVEV (reference sequence). The CDR3 nucleotides read TGTGCCAGCAGTCCGCTCCCCGGGGGACCGGGTGATGGCGAGCAGTACTTC. Translated: CASSPLPGGPGDGEQYF.

This clonotype appeared many times. The rearrangement uses TRBV19 and TRBJ1-1; TRBD1 is a possible D gene (6 bases). V gave up 7 bases and J gave up 9 bases, with 18 bases separating them. CDR1 and CDR2 from the germline V gene are LNHDA and SQIVND (reference sequence). The CDR3 extends over 13 amino acids. CDR3 sequence reads: CASTTAEGGQAFF. The DNA for the CDR3 is TGTGCCAGTACCACCGCGGAGGGGGGACAAGCTTTCTTT.

This clonotype was counted many times. The chain carries TRBV19 and TRBJ1-1; weak D call: TRBD1 (6 bases). Trimming took off 9 bases at V and 0 bases at J, with 8 bases between the two ends. The length of the CDR3 is 12 residues. The germline gives CDR1 LNHDA, CDR2 SQIVND (reference sequence). CDR3 region: CASGQLNTEAFF. The CDR3 DNA reads as TGTGCCAGCGGACAGCTGAACACTGAAGCTTTCTTT.

This rearrangement joins TRBV11-2 to TRBJ2-2; 10 bases are a match to TRBD2. Trimming at V came to 0 bases and at J to 4 bases, leaving 8 bases not matched to a gene. Germline loops: CDR1 SGHAT, CDR2 FQNNGV. The length of the CDR3 is 18 residues. DNA for the CDR3: TGTGCCAGCAGCTTAGAGTTTCCAGCGGGGGGGCTCACCGGGGAGCTGTTTTTT. This translates into CASSLEFPAGGLTGELFF.

This clonotype was recorded many times. The chain links TRBV27 to TRBJ2-5; no firm D call. The CDR3 runs 16 residues. Germline V gene sequence: CDR1 MNHEY, CDR2 SMNVEV (reference sequence). V shed 0 bases and J shed 1 base, with 12 bases lying between them. The CDR3 DNA sequence: TGTGCCAGCAGTTTATCCCCCAGGAGTAGCCAAGAGACCCAGTACTTC. This codes for CASSLSPRSSQETQYF.